Below are 7 T cell receptor beta chains sequenced from a single sample in a study of breast tumors, draining lymph nodes, adjacent tissues. TCRdb redid the calling of the multiplex PCR reads with MiXCR, one entry per CDR3 protein. The data hold 180,000 or so distinct CDR3 sequences, with approximately 30% observed a single time. Breast cancer patients provided tissue from their axillary draining lymph nodes. The source material was axillary lymph node tissue. The origin of the receptors is a female donor with breast cancer. Some clones in this sample may be carry-over from other donors' samples.

As regards this clonotype: One end of the junction does not line up with germline, which may come from a read error. V gene TRBV18 combines with J gene TRBJ1-2, with TRBD1 matching over 7 bases. This CDR3 has 14 residues. Per the germline V gene, CDR1 is KGHSH and CDR2 is LQKENI. CDR3 loop: CASSPGTANYGHTF. The CDR3 DNA is TGTGCCAGCTCACCAGGGACAGCTAACTATGGCCACACCTTC.

CDR3 amino acids: CASRHDRGPYEQYF. The CDR3 DNA reads TGTGCCAGCAGGCACGACAGGGGGCCGTACGAGCAGTACTTC. The rearrangement links TRBV6-2 or TRBV6-3 to TRBJ2-7; 10 positions agree with TRBD1. This CDR3 has 14 residues. Germline CDR1 and CDR2: MNHEY and SVGEGT. V trimming: 6 bases; J trimming: 4 bases; junction bases outside the gene matches: 6.

Regarding this clonotype: A much bigger clone sits one base away, suggesting this may be a read error. The chain has TRBV20-1 and TRBJ2-1; no reliable D call. This CDR3 is built from 11 residues. Germline assignment: CDR1 DFQATT and CDR2 SNEGSKA (reference sequence). DNA of the CDR3: TGCAGTGCTAGAGCTTACAATGAGCAGTCCTTC. The encoded protein is CSARAYNEQSF.

This clonotype was observed many times. The chain employs TRBV28 and TRBJ1-2; D possibly corresponds to TRBD1 (6 bases). V was cut by 5 bases and J by 8 bases, with 15 bases left in between. The CDR3 spans 13 residues. Germline V gene data show CDR1 as MDHEN and CDR2 as SYDVKM. The DNA of the CDR3 is TGTGCCAGCAGTATACATCCAGGGGAAGGCTACACCTTC. As protein: CASSIHPGEGYTF.

The gene calls are TRBV24-1 and TRBJ1-3; no reliable D call. There are 13 residues in the CDR3. Looked up from germline, CDR1 is KGHDR and CDR2 is SFDVKD. Trimming took 4 bases from V and 4 from J, leaving 7 bases between them. For the CDR3, the DNA is TGTGCCACCAGTGACAGGACCGGAAACACCATATATTTT. Translating gives CATSDRTGNTIYF.

Worth noting for this clonotype: The junction shows a germline mismatch at one end, possibly a read error. This chain connects TRBV24-1 to TRBJ2-3; TRBD1 might be the D (5 bases). Germline-derived CDR1 and CDR2 are KGHDR and SFDVKD. This CDR3 has 16 amino acids. The CDR3 region is CATSDPGSSSTDTKYF. CDR3 in DNA: TGTGCCACCAGTGATCCAGGGTCTTCTTCCACAGATACGAAGTATTTT.

This clonotype came up a few times. This sequence joins TRBV28 and TRBJ1-4; D possibly corresponds to TRBD1 (5 bases). This CDR3 comprises 16 residues. Germline CDR1 is MDHEN and CDR2 is SYDVKM. V shed 8 bases and J shed 8 bases, with 24 bases lying between them. CDR3 nucleotides: TGTGCCAGCCGCCTTGGGGGATGGATAGTGGACGAAAAACTGTTTTTT. Translated, it gives CASRLGGWIVDEKLFF.